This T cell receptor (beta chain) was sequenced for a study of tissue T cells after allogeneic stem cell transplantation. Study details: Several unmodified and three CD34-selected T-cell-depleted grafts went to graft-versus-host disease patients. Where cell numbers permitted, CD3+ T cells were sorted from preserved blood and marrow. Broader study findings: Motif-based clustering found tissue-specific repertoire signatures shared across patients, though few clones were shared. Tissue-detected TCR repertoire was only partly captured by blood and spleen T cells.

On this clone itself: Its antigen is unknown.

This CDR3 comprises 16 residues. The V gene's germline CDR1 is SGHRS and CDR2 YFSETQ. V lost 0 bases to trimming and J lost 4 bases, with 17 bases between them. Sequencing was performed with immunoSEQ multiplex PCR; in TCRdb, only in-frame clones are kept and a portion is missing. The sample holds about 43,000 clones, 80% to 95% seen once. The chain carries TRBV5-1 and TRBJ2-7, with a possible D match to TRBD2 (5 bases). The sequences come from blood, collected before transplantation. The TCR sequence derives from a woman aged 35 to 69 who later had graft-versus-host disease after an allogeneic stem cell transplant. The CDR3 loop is CASSLGYPAARYEQYF. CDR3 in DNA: TGCGCCAGCAGCTTGGGTTATCCAGCGGCTCGGTACGAGCAGTACTTC.